One sample yielded the 25 T cell receptor beta chains listed below, sequenced in a study of identical twins. TCRdb fed the 5' RACE reads into MiXCR, producing one record per CDR3 protein. The table includes 200,000 to 250,000 distinct CDR3 sequences, roughly 7.5% detected once. These same records also appear under a second study, on yellow fever vaccine responses in identical twins.

The sequenced material came from CD8+ T cells sorted from blood. The receptors here all came from a woman in her late teens or twenties in good health.

This clonotype occurred a few times. The chain couples TRBV9 to TRBJ2-3, with D perhaps given as TRBD1 or TRBD2 (6 bases each). This CDR3 has 15 residues. Germline CDR1 and CDR2: SGDLS and YYNGEE. V lost 0 bases and J 0 bases, leaving 8 bases between the germline ends. The CDR3 nucleotides are TGTGCCAGCAGCGTAGCGGGGGCTAGCACAGATACGCAGTATTTT. This codes for CASSVAGASTDTQYF.

Only a few counts were recorded for this clonotype. The genes are TRBV15 and TRBJ2-1, with 9 bases matching TRBD1. Germline assignment: CDR1 LNHNV and CDR2 YYDKDF (reference sequence). The CDR3 loop spans 14 amino acids. J gave up 4 bases and V 6 bases, and 4 bases lay outside the gene matches. The CDR3 here is CATSDRGAYNEQFF. The CDR3 region has the DNA TGTGCCACCAGTGACAGGGGGGCTTACAATGAGCAGTTCTTC.

The table lists this clonotype with many counts. V and J are TRBV7-6 and TRBJ2-3; possible D gene TRBD1, 5 bases. V shed 3 bases and J shed 1 base, with 11 bases lying between them. Germline CDR1 and CDR2: SGHVS and FNYEAQ. The CDR3 has 15 residues. The CDR3 nucleotides are TGTGCCAGCAGCTTTGGGCAGGGTCGCACAGATACGCAGTATTTT. Translating gives CASSFGQGRTDTQYF.

This clonotype was counted many times. The chain links TRBV6-5 to TRBJ2-7; D unresolved. The CDR3 length is 14 residues. In germline, CDR1 is MNHEY, CDR2 SVGAGI. Trimming pared 4 bases from V and 5 bases from J, leaving 15 bases between. The CDR3 protein is CASSLLSLRDEQYF. In DNA form, the CDR3 reads TGTGCCAGCAGTTTACTGTCTCTAAGGGACGAGCAGTACTTC.

This clonotype was recorded at least ten times. The chain uses TRBV28 and TRBJ2-3, with 8 nucleotides matching TRBD2. CDR1 is MDHEN and CDR2 is SYDVKM in the germline V gene. There are 16 residues in the CDR3. J was trimmed by 2 bases and V by 8 bases; bases with no gene match: 12. CDR3 sequence: CASGQLSGAPTDTQYF. The CDR3 DNA is TGTGCCAGCGGCCAACTTAGCGGGGCCCCCACAGATACGCAGTATTTT. Drawing the rest from reference TRBV28 and TRBJ2-3, the complete variable domain is DVKVTQSSRYLVKRTGEKVFLECVQDMDHENMFWYRQDPGLGLRLIYFSYDVKMKEKGDIPEGYSVSREKKERFSLILESASTNQTSMYLCASGQLSGAPTDTQYFGPGTRLTVL.

This clonotype was counted a few times. The gene calls are TRBV2 and TRBJ2-6; no clear D gene. Germline CDR1 SNHLY, CDR2 FYNNEI. This CDR3 region has 13 residues. V was shortened by 8 bases and J by 0 bases, with 5 bases between the two germline ends. The CDR3 region is CASLGSGANVLTF. CDR3 nucleotide sequence: TGTGCCAGCCTGGGCTCTGGGGCCAACGTCCTGACTTTC.

This clonotype appeared a few times. The chain links TRBV9 to TRBJ2-1; D is ambiguous. V lost 0 bases, J lost 4 bases, and 5 bases lay in between. Germline CDR1 SGDLS, CDR2 YYNGEE. The CDR3 totals 13 residues. CDR3 in amino acids: CASSVVDYNEQFF. CDR3 bases: TGTGCCAGCAGCGTAGTGGATTACAATGAGCAGTTCTTC.

The chain recombines TRBV20-1 with TRBJ2-4, with a weak D call TRBD1 (6 bases). CDR1 and CDR2 from the germline V gene are DFQATT and SNEGSKA (reference sequence). V was trimmed by 0 bases and J by 5 bases, leaving 29 bases between them. The CDR3 sequence is 20 residues long. CDR3 nucleotide sequence: TGCAGTGCTAGAGAGGTACAGGGCCCGGCTACCGGGGCACAAGAAAACATTCAGTACTTC. This gives the protein CSAREVQGPATGAQENIQYF.

This clonotype was observed many times. This rearrangement joins TRBV11-2 to TRBJ2-7; TRBD2 is a possible D gene (6 bases). The CDR3 runs 13 residues. V was clipped by 8 bases and J by 1 base, with 12 bases between them. The germline gives CDR1 SGHAT, CDR2 FQNNGV. Here the CDR3 DNA reads TGTGCCAGCTGGCGGGGACCTTCCTACGAGCAGTACTTC. As protein: CASWRGPSYEQYF.

The chain recombines TRBV7-9 with TRBJ2-3; TRBD2 aligns across 7 bases. Trimming removed 0 bases from V and 4 bases from J; junction bases left unmatched: 7. Germline values: CDR1 SEHNR, CDR2 FQNEAQ (reference sequence). The CDR3 totals 16 residues. CDR3 nucleotides: TGTGCCAGCAGCTTAGCCGGACTAGTAGGCCCAGATACGCAGTATTTT. Translating it yields CASSLAGLVGPDTQYF.

This clonotype came up many times. The chain uses TRBV4-1 and TRBJ2-7; possible D gene TRBD1, 6 bases. The CDR3 contains 13 residues. Trimming stripped 5 bases from V and 1 base from J, with 9 bases between. CDR1 is MGHRA, CDR2 YSYEKL, per germline. The CDR3 DNA is TGCGCCAGCAGCGGGACACTGTCCTACGAGCAGTACTTC. This encodes CASSGTLSYEQYF.

Ten or more counts support this clonotype. V is TRBV10-3 and J is TRBJ1-5, with 9 bases aligning to TRBD1. This CDR3 region has 15 residues. The V gene's germline CDR1 is ENHRY and CDR2 SYGVKD. V trimming: 9 bases; J trimming: 3 bases; junction bases outside the gene matches: 9. The CDR3 DNA reads as TGTGCCATACAGCAAGGGACAGGGATCAATCAGCCCCAGCATTTT. It specifies CAIQQGTGINQPQHF.

The chain links TRBV2 to TRBJ2-7; maybe TRBD1 (6 bases). The CDR3 runs 12 residues. Germline lookup yields CDR1 SNHLY and CDR2 FYNNEI. V was trimmed by 7 bases and J by 5 bases, leaving 12 bases between them. The CDR3 region has the DNA TGTGCCAGCAAGGGGACATTCGACGAGCAGTACGTC. Translation gives CASKGTFDEQYV.

This rearrangement joins TRBV29-1 to TRBJ1-2; 7 nucleotides line up with TRBD1. This CDR3 spans 13 amino acids. Germline CDR1 reads SQVTM; CDR2 reads ANQGSEA. V lost 1 base and J lost 7; bases outside the gene matches: 6. The CDR3 spells CSVEGGQDGGYTF. DNA of the CDR3: TGCAGCGTTGAAGGTGGACAGGACGGTGGCTACACCTTC.

This clonotype was observed at least ten times. The chain joins TRBV12-3 or TRBV12-4 to TRBJ2-7; TRBD2 is a possible D gene (6 bases). The V gene lost 0 bases and the J gene lost 0 bases, with 15 bases spanning the gap. This CDR3 is 17 amino acids long. The CDR3 spells CASSLALPSADSYEQYF. DNA of the CDR3: TGTGCCAGCAGTTTAGCACTCCCTAGCGCCGACTCCTACGAGCAGTACTTC.

This clonotype was seen many times. This chain connects TRBV5-1 to TRBJ2-7; D is unclear. The germline gives CDR1 SGHRS, CDR2 YFSETQ. This CDR3 contains 14 residues. Trimming removed 4 bases from V and 4 bases from J, with 15 bases in between. CDR3 sequence: CASSAVDILYEQYF. The CDR3, as DNA: TGCGCCAGCAGCGCCGTCGACATCTTGTACGAGCAGTACTTC.

This clonotype appeared a few times. This chain joins TRBV27 and TRBJ1-1; maybe TRBD1 (5 bases). The V gene lost 7 bases and the J gene lost 4 bases, with 13 bases spanning the gap. This CDR3 is built from 13 residues. Germline V lookup: CDR1 MNHEY, CDR2 SMNVEV (reference sequence). Here the CDR3 DNA reads TGTGCCAGCAAACAGACGGACATCACTGAAGCTTTCTTT. Protein: CASKQTDITEAFF.

This clonotype was counted ten times or more. V usage is TRBV20-1 and J usage is TRBJ2-1; D is unclear. V was cut by 0 bases and J by 2 bases, with 14 bases left in between. Germline V gene sequence: CDR1 DFQATT, CDR2 SNEGSKA (reference sequence). The length of the CDR3 is 16 residues. The CDR3 DNA follows: TGCAGTGCTAGAGAACCCCCAGCGCCCCCCTACAATGAGCAGTTCTTC. Its protein is CSAREPPAPPYNEQFF.

This chain uses TRBV5-6 with TRBJ2-7; 13 positions agree with TRBD2. Germline values: CDR1 SGHDT, CDR2 YYEEEE. J lost 4 bases, V lost 7 bases, and 2 bases had no gene match. This CDR3 region has 13 residues. CDR3 sequence reads: CASQTSGRYEQYF. The CDR3 DNA sequence: TGTGCCAGCCAGACTAGCGGGAGGTACGAGCAGTACTTC.

This clonotype was recorded a few times. The chain has TRBV4-1 and TRBJ2-5; D not resolved. V gave up 0 bases and J gave up 0 bases, with 14 bases separating them. The CDR3 spans 17 residues. Per the germline V gene, CDR1 is MGHRA and CDR2 is YSYEKL. CDR3 sequence: CASSQELGRGDQETQYF. CDR3 coding DNA: TGCGCCAGCAGCCAAGAATTGGGCCGTGGGGACCAAGAGACCCAGTACTTC.

In this sample, this clonotype turned up many times. V and J are TRBV12-3 or TRBV12-4 and TRBJ2-3; 7 nucleotides agree with TRBD2. V lost 9 bases and J lost 1; bases outside the gene matches: 7. This CDR3 contains 14 residues. The CDR3 sequence: CASSMGGGTDTQYF. CDR3 DNA sequence: TGTGCCAGTAGCATGGGGGGGGGCACAGATACGCAGTATTTT.

There are a few counts of this clonotype. The rearrangement links TRBV12-3 or TRBV12-4 to TRBJ1-2; 7 bases map to TRBD1. After removal of 4 bases from V and 8 bases from J, the junction contained 10 bases not matched to a gene. CDR3 size: 14 residues. The CDR3 bases are TGTGCCAGCAGTTCCACAGGGGAGGTGCGGGGCTACACCTTC. It translates to CASSSTGEVRGYTF.

This clonotype was detected only a few times. The chain combines TRBV5-1 with TRBJ2-6, with 7 bases identical to TRBD1. Per germline, CDR1 SGHRS and CDR2 YFSETQ. V lost 0 bases, J lost 2 bases, and 5 bases stayed unmatched. The CDR3 loop spans 17 amino acids. Here the CDR3 reads CASSLDVTGAGANVLTF. CDR3 sequence (DNA): TGCGCCAGCAGCTTGGACGTTACAGGGGCTGGGGCCAACGTCCTGACTTTC.

This clonotype was observed a handful of times. The gene calls are TRBV21-1 and TRBJ2-3. TRBV21-1 is marked as a pseudogene. CDR3 length: 18 residues. CDR3 in amino acids: CASSPRWNTSQTGDTQYF. The CDR3 DNA reads TGTGCCAGCAGCCCTAGGTGGAACACAAGCCAGACTGGAGATACGCAGTATTTT.

The rearrangement uses TRBV24-1 and TRBJ2-2; D may be TRBD1 or TRBD2 (6 bases each). The V gene lost 4 bases and the J gene lost 0 bases, with 14 bases spanning the gap. The CDR3 totals 17 residues. The germline gives CDR1 KGHDR, CDR2 SFDVKD. The CDR3 nucleotides are TGTGCCACCAGTGACCTACAGGGAGGATCGAACACCGGGGAGCTGTTTTTT. Amino acids: CATSDLQGGSNTGELFF.